The clone carrying this TCR beta chain has at least ten counts. The antigen remains unidentified. The data are from a study of metastatic and nonmetastatic thyroid tumors. General study points: Reported TCR beta diversity, measured in blood and tumor, was significantly higher for malignant thyroid tumors than for benign nodules.

Ahead of thyroid surgery, no patient had received treatment of any kind. Per the authors' pipeline: Variation in CDR3 across clinicopathological groups served as the basis for constructing a distant-metastasis classifier in papillary thyroid cancer. TCRdb re-called the PCR reads with MiXCR. The V and J calls were not made by the authors but by TCRdb's processing. The table shows approximately 70,000 clones, with roughly 18% occurring only once. The CDR3 is 15 residues long. Germline-derived CDR1 and CDR2 are LNHDA and SQIVND (reference sequence). The germline V and J ends were trimmed by 1 base and 0 bases, with 7 bases remaining between them.

The material sequenced was blood. The clonotype originates from a female donor with papillary thyroid cancer or a benign thyroid nodule (not recorded which). Some clones in this sample may be carry-over from other donors' samples. The chain couples TRBV19 to TRBJ1-3, with unresolved D. The CDR3 loop is CASSIAGDSGNTIYF. CDR3 sequence (DNA): TGTGCCAGTAGTATAGCAGGTGACTCTGGAAACACCATATATTTT.